The rows below give T cell receptor beta chains drawn from one sample of a study of shared clonotypes between healthy human individuals. Measured with immunoSEQ multiplex PCR; TCRdb has only the in-frame clones, and not every one. The sample gives 2 million or so clones, 85% to 95% of which show up once; about 0.13% is in the top ten. The sample was naive CD4+ T cells sorted from blood. All receptors derive from a man between 18 and 35 years old in good health. Both conserved end residues are part of each CDR3. D genes are given only for firm matches. The size entry is marked missing in some rows and otherwise reads once, few, many or a size class.

v_gene: TRBV6-1
d_gene: -
j_gene: TRBJ1-1
abundance: -
CDR3nt: TGTGCCAGCAGTGAACGGGCCAGCCAGGCTTTCTTT
CDR3aa: CASSERASQAFF

v_gene: TRBV6-5
d_gene: -
j_gene: TRBJ1-3
abundance: -
CDR3nt: TGTGCCAGCGGGGGAGGACGGAACACCATATATTTT
CDR3aa: CASGGGRNTIYF

v_gene: TRBV18
d_gene: -
j_gene: TRBJ1-5
abundance: -
CDR3nt: TGTGCCAGCTCACCGCTCGGGGGTTGGGATCAGCCCCAGCATTTT
CDR3aa: CASSPLGGWDQPQHF

v_gene: TRBV2
d_gene: -
j_gene: TRBJ2-2
abundance: -
CDR3nt: TGTGCCAGCAGTGGAACTTATCAGGGCACCGGGGAGCTGTTTTTT
CDR3aa: CASSGTYQGTGELFF

v_gene: TRBV7-9
d_gene: TRBD1
j_gene: TRBJ2-5
abundance: once
CDR3nt: TGTGCCAGCAGCCCCATGGGACAGGGGGAGACCCAGTACTTC
CDR3aa: CASSPMGQGETQYF

v_gene: TRBV6-1
d_gene: TRBD1
j_gene: TRBJ2-3
abundance: -
CDR3nt: TGTGCCAGCAGTGAACAGGGGGCCTCAGATACGCAGTATTTT
CDR3aa: CASSEQGASDTQYF

v_gene: TRBV6-8
d_gene: TRBD2
j_gene: TRBJ2-1
abundance: once
CDR3nt: TGCGCCAGCAGTCCCCGACTAGCGGGGGGTCAAGAGACCCAGTTCTTC
CDR3aa: CASSPRLAGGQETQFF

v_gene: TRBV6-5
d_gene: -
j_gene: TRBJ1-4
abundance: -
CDR3nt: TGTGCCAGCACGACTTTTAGAAGGTTAAATGAAAAACTGTTTTTT
CDR3aa: CASTTFRRLNEKLFF

v_gene: TRBV11-2
d_gene: TRBD1
j_gene: TRBJ1-6
abundance: once
CDR3nt: TGTGCCAGCAGCCCCCGGACAGGGGGGTCGGTGAATTCACCCCTCCACTTT
CDR3aa: CASSPRTGGSVNSPLHF

v_gene: TRBV5-1
d_gene: TRBD1
j_gene: TRBJ2-7
abundance: -
CDR3nt: TGCGCCAGCAGCTTGGCCCCGGACAGGGGATATAGGGAGCAGTACTTC
CDR3aa: CASSLAPDRGYREQYF

v_gene: TRBV10-1
d_gene: TRBD1
j_gene: TRBJ1-6
abundance: -
CDR3nt: TGCGCCAGCATACTCCGGGACAGGCCGGATTCACCCCTCCACTTT
CDR3aa: CASILRDRPDSPLHF

v_gene: TRBV5-3
d_gene: -
j_gene: TRBJ1-2
abundance: -
CDR3nt: TGTGCCAGAAGCTTATCGGGCAGGGGAGTTAATGGCTACACCTTC
CDR3aa: CARSLSGRGVNGYTF

v_gene: TRBV4-1
d_gene: -
j_gene: TRBJ1-6
abundance: -
CDR3nt: TGCGCCAGCAGCCAAGGACGGGACTTTATTTCACCCCTCCACTTT
CDR3aa: CASSQGRDFISPLHF

v_gene: TRBV9
d_gene: TRBD1
j_gene: TRBJ1-2
abundance: -
CDR3nt: TGTGCCAGCAGCCCCAGGACCGGGACAGGGTATGGCTACACCTTC
CDR3aa: CASSPRTGTGYGYTF

v_gene: TRBV2
d_gene: -
j_gene: TRBJ2-5
abundance: -
CDR3nt: TGTGCCAGCAGTGATGCGGGATTTTCGAACACCCAAGAGACCCAGTACTTC
CDR3aa: CASSDAGFSNTQETQYF

v_gene: TRBV9
d_gene: -
j_gene: TRBJ2-5
abundance: -
CDR3nt: TGTGCCAGCAGTGGGGGGTTCGCAGAGACCCAGTACTTC
CDR3aa: CASSGGFAETQYF

v_gene: TRBV7-9
d_gene: -
j_gene: TRBJ1-2
abundance: -
CDR3nt: TGTGCCAGCAGCCCCCTTGGACGGGATGACTATGGCTACACCTTC
CDR3aa: CASSPLGRDDYGYTF

v_gene: TRBV6-5
d_gene: TRBD2
j_gene: TRBJ2-1
abundance: -
CDR3nt: TGTGCCAGCAGTTACTCGTGGACTAGCGGGATTCAGTTCTTC
CDR3aa: CASSYSWTSGIQFF

v_gene: TRBV11-3
d_gene: -
j_gene: TRBJ2-2
abundance: -
CDR3nt: TGTGCCAGCAGCTCGATCAGAGGGTTCTGGGAGCTGTTTTTT
CDR3aa: CASSSIRGFWELFF

v_gene: TRBV28
d_gene: -
j_gene: TRBJ2-1
abundance: -
CDR3nt: TGTGCCAGCAGTTTAGTTCGGAGGTGGCAGTTCTTC
CDR3aa: CASSLVRRWQFF

v_gene: TRBV6-1
d_gene: -
j_gene: TRBJ1-5
abundance: -
CDR3nt: TGTGCCAGCAGTGGGGGAGGGAACAATCAGCCCCAGCATTTT
CDR3aa: CASSGGGNNQPQHF

v_gene: TRBV7-9
d_gene: -
j_gene: TRBJ1-2
abundance: once
CDR3nt: TGTGCCAGCAGCCCCTCTTGGGGTGGCTACACCTTC
CDR3aa: CASSPSWGGYTF

v_gene: TRBV7-9
d_gene: -
j_gene: TRBJ2-7
abundance: -
CDR3nt: TGTGCCAGCAGCTTAGCTTCGGGACCGAGACTGTACGAGCAGTACTTC
CDR3aa: CASSLASGPRLYEQYF

v_gene: TRBV5-6
d_gene: TRBD1
j_gene: TRBJ2-7
abundance: -
CDR3nt: TGTGCCAGCAGCTTACGGACAGGTACCGAGCAGTACTTC
CDR3aa: CASSLRTGTEQYF

v_gene: TRBV6-1
d_gene: -
j_gene: TRBJ2-7
abundance: -
CDR3nt: TGTGCCAGCAGTGAATCCGTACAACCATCCGCCTACGAGCAGTACTTC
CDR3aa: CASSESVQPSAYEQYF

v_gene: TRBV7-2
d_gene: -
j_gene: TRBJ2-7
abundance: -
CDR3nt: TGTGCCAGCAGCAAACGACAGATCTCCTCTCCCAGAGCGGCGTACGAGCAGTACTTC
CDR3aa: CASSKRQISSPRAAYEQYF

v_gene: TRBV30
d_gene: -
j_gene: TRBJ2-1
abundance: -
CDR3nt: TGTGCCTGGAGTCGCCTCCCGGGGGAGCAGTTCTTC
CDR3aa: CAWSRLPGEQFF

v_gene: TRBV7-7
d_gene: -
j_gene: TRBJ2-2
abundance: -
CDR3nt: TGTGCTAGCAGCCCCCCCGACCCTACCGGGGAGCTGTTTTTT
CDR3aa: CASSPPDPTGELFF

v_gene: TRBV7-2
d_gene: -
j_gene: TRBJ2-7
abundance: once
CDR3nt: TGTGCCAGCAGCCCCGGAACAGGGCACTACGAGCAGTACTTC
CDR3aa: CASSPGTGHYEQYF

v_gene: TRBV20-1
d_gene: -
j_gene: TRBJ1-1
abundance: -
CDR3nt: TGCAGTGTCGACCTAAACACTGAAGCTTTCTTT
CDR3aa: CSVDLNTEAFF

v_gene: TRBV5-1
d_gene: TRBD1
j_gene: TRBJ2-2
abundance: -
CDR3nt: TGCGCCAGCTCCTTCGGGACAGGGGGTACCGGGGAGCTGTTTTTT
CDR3aa: CASSFGTGGTGELFF

v_gene: TRBV2
d_gene: -
j_gene: TRBJ2-7
abundance: few
CDR3nt: TGTGCCAGCAGTAGCCAGGGGTACGAGCAGTACTTC
CDR3aa: CASSSQGYEQYF

v_gene: TRBV4-1
d_gene: TRBD1
j_gene: TRBJ1-5
abundance: -
CDR3nt: TGCGCCAGCAGCCAAGAGGCGGCGGACAGGTACAATCAGCCCCAGCATTTT
CDR3aa: CASSQEAADRYNQPQHF

v_gene: TRBV7-2
d_gene: TRBD1
j_gene: TRBJ1-5
abundance: -
CDR3nt: TGTGCCAGCAGCCCAGGGGGTGGCAATCAGCCCCAGCATTTT
CDR3aa: CASSPGGGNQPQHF

v_gene: TRBV5-4
d_gene: -
j_gene: TRBJ2-1
abundance: -
CDR3nt: TGTGCCAGCAGCTCGACTGGCATGGCTGGCCGAGGCAATGAGCAGTTCTTC
CDR3aa: CASSSTGMAGRGNEQFF

v_gene: TRBV18
d_gene: -
j_gene: TRBJ2-7
abundance: -
CDR3nt: TGTGCCAGCTCACCCGGATCCTACGAGCAGTACTTC
CDR3aa: CASSPGSYEQYF

v_gene: TRBV4-1
d_gene: TRBD1
j_gene: TRBJ2-7
abundance: once
CDR3nt: TGCGCCAGCAGGGGGACAGGGTTCGACGAGCAGTACTTC
CDR3aa: CASRGTGFDEQYF

v_gene: TRBV4-1
d_gene: -
j_gene: TRBJ2-7
abundance: -
CDR3nt: TGCGCCAGCAGCCTCGGGGGGCAGTCCTACGAGCAGTACTTC
CDR3aa: CASSLGGQSYEQYF

v_gene: TRBV2
d_gene: TRBD1
j_gene: TRBJ1-1
abundance: -
CDR3nt: TGTGCCAGCAGGACCACAGGGGGGTCCACTGAAGCTTTCTTT
CDR3aa: CASRTTGGSTEAFF

v_gene: TRBV7-9
d_gene: -
j_gene: TRBJ2-7
abundance: -
CDR3nt: TGTGCCAGCAGCTCTCGGACAGAAAACTCCTACGAGCAGTACTTC
CDR3aa: CASSSRTENSYEQYF

v_gene: TRBV29-1
d_gene: -
j_gene: TRBJ1-1
abundance: -
CDR3nt: TGCAGCGTTGATGTATCCGGTTATAACACTGAAGCTTTCTTT
CDR3aa: CSVDVSGYNTEAFF

v_gene: TRBV21-1
d_gene: -
j_gene: TRBJ2-5
abundance: -
CDR3nt: TGTGCCAGCAGCAAAGAAACAGAGCAGTACTTC
CDR3aa: CASSKETEQYF

v_gene: TRBV30
d_gene: -
j_gene: TRBJ1-3
abundance: -
CDR3nt: TGTGCCTGGATGACGATTAGGGGGATCTCTGGAAACACCATATATTTT
CDR3aa: CAWMTIRGISGNTIYF

v_gene: TRBV5-1
d_gene: -
j_gene: TRBJ1-1
abundance: -
CDR3nt: TGCGCCAGCAGCTTCTCGGGGGACGGCACTGAAGCTTTCTTT
CDR3aa: CASSFSGDGTEAFF

v_gene: TRBV10-3
d_gene: -
j_gene: TRBJ1-4
abundance: -
CDR3nt: TGTGCCATCAGTGAGTCCATGCAGGGAGAAAAACTGTTTTTT
CDR3aa: CAISESMQGEKLFF

v_gene: TRBV28
d_gene: TRBD2
j_gene: TRBJ2-5
abundance: -
CDR3nt: TGTGCCAGCAGCGCGGCGGGGGGGCAAGAGACCCAGTACTTC
CDR3aa: CASSAAGGQETQYF

v_gene: TRBV5-1
d_gene: TRBD1
j_gene: TRBJ1-1
abundance: -
CDR3nt: TGCGCCAGCAGCCCGGACAGGGTGGGTACTGAAGCTTTCTTT
CDR3aa: CASSPDRVGTEAFF

v_gene: TRBV5-1
d_gene: -
j_gene: TRBJ1-5
abundance: -
CDR3nt: TGCGCCAGCAGCTTGGAGGGAGTAGGTAATCAGCCCCAGCATTTT
CDR3aa: CASSLEGVGNQPQHF

v_gene: TRBV5-6
d_gene: TRBD1
j_gene: TRBJ1-2
abundance: -
CDR3nt: TGTGCCAGCAGCTTGAAGGGACAGGGCTATGGCTACACCTTC
CDR3aa: CASSLKGQGYGYTF

v_gene: TRBV18
d_gene: -
j_gene: TRBJ2-5
abundance: -
CDR3nt: TGTGCCAGCTCACCACCGTTGGGCTACCAAGAGACCCAGTACTTC
CDR3aa: CASSPPLGYQETQYF

v_gene: TRBV5-4
d_gene: -
j_gene: TRBJ2-3
abundance: -
CDR3nt: TGTGCCAGCAGCCCCCGGGACTTGGGCACAGATACGCAGTATTTT
CDR3aa: CASSPRDLGTDTQYF

v_gene: TRBV10-3
d_gene: TRBD1
j_gene: TRBJ2-7
abundance: -
CDR3nt: TGTGCCATCAGTGAGCCCGGACAGGCCTTGGGCGAGCAGTACTTC
CDR3aa: CAISEPGQALGEQYF

v_gene: TRBV5-1
d_gene: TRBD2
j_gene: TRBJ2-5
abundance: -
CDR3nt: TGCGCCAGCAGCTTGGCGGGGGGTACCCAAGAGACCCAGTACTTC
CDR3aa: CASSLAGGTQETQYF

v_gene: TRBV5-1
d_gene: -
j_gene: TRBJ2-5
abundance: -
CDR3nt: TGCGCCAGCTCCCGGGGGTTAGCTGGAGAGACCCAGTACTTC
CDR3aa: CASSRGLAGETQYF

v_gene: TRBV30
d_gene: -
j_gene: TRBJ1-5
abundance: -
CDR3nt: TGTGCCTGGAGTGTCCGCGGTCCCGGGGTACGTCAGCCCCAGCATTTT
CDR3aa: CAWSVRGPGVRQPQHF

v_gene: TRBV19
d_gene: -
j_gene: TRBJ2-1
abundance: -
CDR3nt: TGTGCCAGTAGTTCCGGGGGTAGGTTCGATGAGCAGTTCTTC
CDR3aa: CASSSGGRFDEQFF

v_gene: TRBV5-1
d_gene: TRBD2
j_gene: TRBJ2-5
abundance: -
CDR3nt: TGCGCCAGCAGCACTGGACTAGCGGGGGGAAGAGAGACCCAGTACTTC
CDR3aa: CASSTGLAGGRETQYF

v_gene: TRBV7-2
d_gene: TRBD2
j_gene: TRBJ2-3
abundance: -
CDR3nt: TGTGCCAGCAGCTTTGGTAGCGGGAGGGGAGATACGCAGTATTTT
CDR3aa: CASSFGSGRGDTQYF

v_gene: TRBV5-1
d_gene: -
j_gene: TRBJ1-2
abundance: -
CDR3nt: TGCGCCAGCAGCTTCTCCCCGGACCCGTATGGCTACACCTTC
CDR3aa: CASSFSPDPYGYTF